This T cell receptor beta chain appears in the sequencing data of a study of T cells in localized non-small cell lung cancer. Study-wide findings and caveats: In the blood, greater T cell density corresponded to longer overall survival.

This CDR3 spans 14 amino acids. Per germline, CDR1 SNHLY and CDR2 FYNNEI. Trimming left V 7 bases short and J 3 bases short, with 12 bases between. A word on this clone: Antigen specificity is unknown.

Profiling relied on immunoSEQ multiplex PCR, and the TCRdb table lists in-frame clones only, not all of them. The data hold tens of thousands of clones, with around nine tenths observed a single time. The sequence came from a female donor over 55 with stage I squamous cell lung carcinoma. Sequencing was performed on peripheral blood, taken before any cancer treatment. V usage is TRBV2 and J usage is TRBJ1-4, with D unclear. CDR3 region: CASNLQTSNEKLFF. The CDR3, as DNA: TGTGCCAGCAATCTACAGACCTCTAATGAAAAACTGTTTTTT.